Shown below are 32 T cell receptor beta chains from a single sample sequenced in a study of blood T cells in healthy people across ages. PCR was performed a second time for roughly 6 to 12 cycles using a sample-barcoded 5' primer and a J-beta primer mix. Each CDR3 protein gets one entry after TCRdb re-called the 5' RACE reads with MiXCR. The table shows more than 700,000 distinct CDR3 sequences, with about 55% occurring only once. The source material was blood. These receptors all come from a man aged 80 or over in good health.

The V gene is TRBV11-2, the J gene TRBJ2-3; 10 nucleotides match TRBD2. Germline-derived CDR1 and CDR2 are SGHAT and FQNNGV. V was pared by 2 bases and J by 6 bases, with 14 bases of the junction left unmatched. CDR3 size: 18 residues. CDR3: CASSLHGRKSGRGDTQYF. The CDR3 DNA is TGTGCCAGCAGCTTACATGGTCGGAAGAGCGGGAGGGGGGATACGCAGTATTTT.

The CDR3 sequence is CASIKGGFPYEQYF. The CDR3 DNA reads as TGTGCCAGCATCAAAGGCGGGTTCCCCTACGAGCAGTACTTC. The gene calls are TRBV2 and TRBJ2-7; D is perhaps TRBD2 (5 bases). The CDR3 is made up of 14 amino acids. Trimming stripped 7 bases from V and 2 bases from J, with 15 bases between. Germline V gene data show CDR1 as SNHLY and CDR2 as FYNNEI.

Remarks on this clonotype: One end of the junction is discordant with germline, which a read error may explain. The gene calls are TRBV12-3 or TRBV12-4 and TRBJ2-4; TRBD2 matches 10 bases. This CDR3 has 15 residues. The CDR3 nucleotides are TGTGCCAGCAGCCCATGGACTAGCGGTTCAAACATTCGGTACTTC. Protein product: CASSPWTSGSNIRYF.

The CDR3 DNA reads TGTGCCAGCAGCTTACACAGGAGCTCCTACAATGAGCAGTTCTTC. Translated, it gives CASSLHRSSYNEQFF. The chain has TRBV11-2 and TRBJ2-1, with TRBD1 as a possible D gene (5 bases). CDR1 and CDR2 from the germline V gene are SGHAT and FQNNGV. CDR3 size: 15 residues. Trimming removed 2 bases from V and 0 bases from J, with 8 bases in between.

This clonotype turned up a few times. The rearrangement uses TRBV10-3 and TRBJ2-3, with D tentatively TRBD1 or TRBD2 (6 bases each). The CDR3 totals 15 residues. The germline V and J ends were trimmed by 6 bases and 3 bases, with 16 bases remaining between them. Germline CDR1 and CDR2: ENHRY and SYGVKD. CDR3 DNA sequence: TGTGCCATCAGACTCGGCAGGGGAGGTACAGATACGCAGTATTTT. Amino acids: CAIRLGRGGTDTQYF.

V gene TRBV10-3 combines with J gene TRBJ2-1, with 9 bases lining up with TRBD2. J gave up 4 bases and V 4 bases, and 5 bases lay outside the gene matches. The V gene's germline CDR1 is ENHRY and CDR2 SYGVKD. The CDR3 is 15 amino acids. This CDR3 is CAISGGTSSYNEQFF. In nucleotides, the CDR3 is TGTGCCATCAGTGGGGGGACTAGCAGTTACAATGAGCAGTTCTTC.

This clonotype came up once. V and J are TRBV24-1 and TRBJ2-1; the match to TRBD2 covers 10 bases. Germline CDR1 reads KGHDR; CDR2 reads SFDVKD. The CDR3 sequence is 18 residues long. Unmatched junction bases numbered 15, after V lost 5 bases and J lost 6 bases. CDR3 bases: TGTGCCACCAGTGGTTCTAGCGGGAGCGGGGATTCTAGCAATGAGCAGTTCTTC. Translation gives CATSGSSGSGDSSNEQFF.

The genes are TRBV12-3 or TRBV12-4 and TRBJ2-6, with TRBD1 matching 8 bases. The J segment lost 4 bases and the V segment lost 5 bases, leaving 19 bases of the junction unmatched. This CDR3 is 20 amino acids long. The CDR3: CASSHPPGQATNPGANVLTF. Written as DNA, the CDR3 is TGTGCCAGCAGTCACCCACCGGGACAGGCCACAAACCCGGGGGCCAACGTCCTGACTTTC.

The CDR3 sequence is CASRQGPSNQPQHF. CDR3 coding DNA: TGTGCCAGCAGACAGGGGCCAAGCAATCAGCCCCAGCATTTT. The rearrangement joins TRBV6-5 to TRBJ1-5; 7 nucleotides agree with TRBD1. CDR3 length equals 14 residues. Germline CDR1 is MNHEY and CDR2 is SVGAGI. The V segment lost 6 bases and the J segment 1 base; nucleotides outside the gene matches: 3.

This clonotype was observed a handful of times. V is TRBV7-3 and J is TRBJ2-7, with D possibly matching TRBD1 (5 bases). Germline CDR1 SGHTA, CDR2 FQGTGA. The CDR3 spans 14 residues. V lost 5 bases and J lost 2, with 13 bases in between. CDR3 nucleotides: TGTGCCAGCAGCCTTAATACAGGACCCTACGAGCAGTACTTC. Translation gives CASSLNTGPYEQYF.

On this clonotype itself: At one of its ends the junction is not consistent with the germline gene, which may arise from a read error. The CDR3 DNA reads as TGTGCCGGCAGCTTATCGGGGGGACTCTCCTACAATGAGCAGTTCTTC. This gives the protein CAGSLSGGLSYNEQFF. The gene calls are TRBV7-2 and TRBJ2-1; TRBD2 matches at 7 bases. The CDR3 has 16 amino acids. Germline loops: CDR1 SGHTA, CDR2 FQGNSA.

V is TRBV28 and J is TRBJ2-5, with D possibly TRBD1 on 7 matching bases. The germline V gene has CDR1 MDHEN and CDR2 SYDVKM. The CDR3 has 13 amino acids. The germline V and J ends were trimmed by 7 bases and 4 bases, with 13 bases remaining between them. The CDR3 bases are TGTGCCAGCAAAGGAGGGGGCCGAGAGACCCAGTACTTC. Translating it yields CASKGGGRETQYF.

V is TRBV11-2 and J is TRBJ2-6; the D gene is possibly TRBD1 (6 bases). CDR1 SGHAT and CDR2 FQNNGV come from the germline V gene. The CDR3 consists of 16 residues. Between the trimmed V and J ends, which lost 6 bases and 0 bases, there was a span of 12 bases. The CDR3 loop is CASSTGLRSGANVLTF. The CDR3 DNA follows: TGTGCCAGCAGTACAGGGTTGCGCTCTGGGGCCAACGTCCTGACTTTC.

This clonotype came up a few times. This chain joins TRBV29-1 and TRBJ2-1; 7 bases are a match to TRBD2. The CDR3 is 13 amino acids. The V gene end was trimmed by 4 bases and the J gene end by 3 bases; junction bases not matched to a gene: 3. The germline V gene has CDR1 SQVTM and CDR2 ANQGSEA. This chain's CDR3 is CSVVWGGYNEQFF. The CDR3 DNA reads as TGCAGCGTTGTGTGGGGGGGCTACAATGAGCAGTTCTTC.

This clonotype appeared once. V usage is TRBV12-3 or TRBV12-4 and J usage is TRBJ1-6, with D unresolved. The V gene lost 6 bases and the J gene lost 5 bases, with 17 bases spanning the gap. The CDR3 runs to 16 residues. For the CDR3, the DNA is TGTGCCAGCAGCCGTACATCCGGGGTCAATAATTCACCCCTCCACTTT. This gives the protein CASSRTSGVNNSPLHF.

The genes are TRBV29-1 and TRBJ2-3, with 7 bases lining up with TRBD1. Germline V CDR1 and CDR2: SQVTM, ANQGSEA. This CDR3 spans 11 amino acids. Trimming cost V 7 bases and J 7 bases; bases outside gene matches: 5. CDR3 DNA: TGCAGCGGGGAACAGGGGAATACGCAGTATTTT. The encoded protein is CSGEQGNTQYF.

This clonotype was seen a handful of times. This chain joins TRBV5-6 and TRBJ2-1; TRBD2 agrees at 7 bases. This CDR3 comprises 14 residues. V lost 5 bases and J lost 5; bases outside the gene matches: 7. Germline CDR1 reads SGHDT; CDR2 reads YYEEEE. CDR3: CASRGLADHNEQFF. CDR3 DNA: TGTGCCAGCAGGGGTCTAGCGGATCACAATGAGCAGTTCTTC.

This rearrangement joins TRBV12-3 or TRBV12-4 to TRBJ2-4; 15 bases agree with TRBD2. The J call is in doubt because the DNA end fits TRBJ2-7 better. CDR3 length: 15 amino acids. The CDR3 DNA reads as TGTGCCAGCCGGGGACTAGCGGGAGGAGGGATCGAGCAGTACTTC. It encodes CASRGLAGGGIEQYF.

The rearrangement links TRBV7-9 to TRBJ1-2, with D possibly matching TRBD1 (5 bases). Germline V gene data show CDR1 as SEHNR and CDR2 as FQNEAQ (reference sequence). The V end was cut by 3 bases, the J end by 7 bases, with 9 bases between. This CDR3 spans 12 amino acids. DNA for the CDR3: TGTGCCAGCAGCTTCGAAGGGGTTGGCTACACCTTC. This sequence encodes CASSFEGVGYTF.

Here the CDR3 reads CASSVSAYNSPLHF. In DNA form, the CDR3 reads TGTGCCAGCAGTGTGTCGGCCTATAATTCACCCCTCCACTTT. V and J are TRBV25-1 and TRBJ1-6; D gene unclear. The CDR3 sequence is 14 residues long. Germline V gene sequence: CDR1 MGHDK, CDR2 SYGVNS. V gave up 4 bases and J gave up 2 bases, with 6 bases separating them. The entire variable domain, with the rest obtained from reference TRBV25-1 and TRBJ1-6, is as follows: EADIYQTPRYLVIGTGKKITLECSQTMGHDKMYWYQQDPGMELHLIHYSYGVNSTEKGDLSSESTVSRIRTEHFPLTLESARPSHTSQYLCASSVSAYNSPLHFGNGTRLTVT.

The V gene is TRBV20-1, the J gene TRBJ2-3; possibly TRBD2 for D (6 bases). V lost 5 bases and J lost 11, with 14 bases in between. The CDR3 sequence is 11 residues long. The germline V gene has CDR1 DFQATT and CDR2 SNEGSKA (reference sequence). The CDR3 DNA follows: TGCAGTGCTGCGTGGGGAGGACAGCAGTATTTT. Protein sequence: CSAAWGGQQYF.

This clonotype was observed at least ten times. The chain uses TRBV27 and TRBJ2-1; TRBD2 aligns across 9 bases. V trimming: 8 bases; J trimming: 6 bases; junction bases outside the gene matches: 14. Germline V gene data show CDR1 as MNHEY and CDR2 as SMNVEV (reference sequence). This CDR3 is built from 16 residues. The CDR3 sequence is CASRTISSGVLNEQFF. The CDR3 DNA sequence: TGTGCCAGCCGCACCATTTCTAGCGGGGTCCTCAATGAGCAGTTCTTC.

This sequence joins TRBV6-2 or TRBV6-3 and TRBJ2-1, with TRBD1 matching 7 bases. CDR3 size: 12 residues. J was trimmed by 7 bases and V by 7 bases; bases with no gene match: 4. Germline V gives CDR1 MNHEY, CDR2 SVGEGT. CDR3 residues: CASTLTGNEQFF. Here the CDR3 DNA reads TGTGCCAGCACCCTGACAGGGAATGAGCAGTTCTTC.

The J gene is TRBJ2-5, the V gene TRBV29-1; 8 bases agree with TRBD1. Looked up from germline, CDR1 is SQVTM and CDR2 is ANQGSEA. V shed 6 bases, J shed 7 bases, and the junction held 10 bases outside the gene matches. This CDR3 has 13 residues. The CDR3 DNA reads as TGCAGCGTAGCGGCCCAGGGGGCTGGGACCCAGTACTTC. Its protein is CSVAAQGAGTQYF.

This clonotype was counted a few times. This chain joins TRBV28 and TRBJ2-2; possible D gene TRBD1, 5 bases. Trimming took 5 bases from V and 1 from J, leaving 8 bases between them. Germline V gene lookup returns CDR1 MDHEN and CDR2 SYDVKM. The length of the CDR3 is 14 residues. Written as DNA, the CDR3 is TGTGCCAGCAGTCTAACAGGGAACACCGGGGAGCTGTTTTTT. The encoded protein is CASSLTGNTGELFF. Based on the CDR3 plus reference TRBV28 and TRBJ2-2, the full variable domain is DVKVTQSSRYLVKRTGEKVFLECVQDMDHENMFWYRQDPGLGLRLIYFSYDVKMKEKGDIPEGYSVSREKKERFSLILESASTNQTSMYLCASSLTGNTGELFFGEGSRLTVL.

Only a few counts were recorded for this clonotype. The gene calls are TRBV15 and TRBJ2-3; unclear D gene. The germline V gene encodes CDR1 LNHNV and CDR2 YYDKDF (reference sequence). This CDR3 has 16 residues. V was shortened by 4 bases and J by 14 bases, with 28 bases between the two germline ends. The chain's CDR3 is CATSTTSGSQHRYAYF. CDR3 sequence (DNA): TGTGCCACCAGCACTACCTCGGGCAGCCAACACAGATACGCGTATTTT.

This clonotype was picked up a small number of times. This rearrangement joins TRBV20-1 to TRBJ1-2; a weak D match, TRBD1 (6 bases). Trimming removed 6 bases at V and 2 bases at J, with 16 bases between. Germline-derived CDR1 and CDR2 are DFQATT and SNEGSKA (reference sequence). CDR3 length: 14 amino acids. The CDR3 DNA is TGCAGTGCGGTCGAACCAGGGGTGAACTATGGCTACACCTTC. Protein sequence: CSAVEPGVNYGYTF.

The chain employs TRBV21-1 and TRBJ1-1; TRBD1, the D gene given by the table, was not confirmed from the DNA. TRBV21-1 is noted as a pseudogene. The CDR3 has 16 residues. CDR3 amino acids: CASSKRPDREGTEAFF. The DNA of the CDR3 is TGTGCCAGCAGCAAAAGACCAGACAGGGAAGGCACTGAAGCTTTCTTT.

This clonotype came up a few times. One end of the junction fails to match germline, which may point to a read error. The V and J genes are TRBV28 and TRBJ2-7; 7 bases agree with TRBD2. This CDR3 spans 15 amino acids. From germline, CDR1 is MDHEN and CDR2 SYDVKM. The CDR3, as DNA: TGTGCCAGCAGTTTAGAACTAGCGCTCTCCTCCGAGCAGTACTTC. This sequence encodes CASSLELALSSEQYF.

This sequence joins TRBV3-1 and TRBJ2-7, with TRBD1 matching 9 bases. The CDR3 runs 17 residues. J lost 3 bases, V lost 4 bases, and 13 bases had no gene match. Per the germline V gene, CDR1 is LGHDT and CDR2 is YNNKEL (reference sequence). The CDR3 DNA follows: TGTGCCAGCAGCCGAAAGCGAACCGGGACAGGGCACTACGAGCAGTACTTC. Translating it yields CASSRKRTGTGHYEQYF.

The V and J genes are TRBV6-5 and TRBJ2-3; a possible D gene is TRBD2 (6 bases). The CDR3 covers 15 residues. V gave up 6 bases and J gave up 14 bases, with 27 bases separating them. CDR1 MNHEY and CDR2 SVGAGI come from the germline V gene. The CDR3 spells CASRTIAEARLRAYF. In DNA, the CDR3 is TGTGCCAGCAGGACCATAGCGGAGGCAAGGTTGAGGGCGTATTTT.

The chain recombines TRBV3-1 with TRBJ2-7; 9 bases match TRBD2. The J call may be in error: the DNA end matches TRBJ2-5 better. Germline CDR1 and CDR2: LGHDT and YNNKEL (reference sequence). The CDR3 contains 16 residues. The CDR3 DNA is TGTGCCAGCAGCCAAGATCGTATAGCGGGAGTCGAGACCCAGTACTTC. This encodes CASSQDRIAGVETQYF.